Following are 29 T cell receptor beta chains from one sample sequenced in a study of cytomegalovirus exposure and HLA in healthy donors. Researchers ran the PCR with 60 Vbeta and 13 Jbeta primers. Libraries were prepared by immunoSEQ multiplex PCR; TCRdb keeps only in-frame clonotypes and omits some of them. The sample shows about 120,000 clones, roughly 76% of them seen only once. The sequenced sample was PBMCs. These receptors were collected from a woman between 50 and 59 years old in good health and CMV-seronegative.

The chain couples TRBV5-1 to TRBJ2-5, with D possibly TRBD2 on 6 matching bases. Germline values: CDR1 SGHRS, CDR2 YFSETQ. V gave up 1 base and J gave up 5 bases, with 21 bases separating them. The CDR3 length is 17 residues. The CDR3 protein is CASSLYDGNQAGETQYF. The CDR3 DNA is TGCGCCAGCAGCTTGTATGATGGGAACCAAGCGGGCGAGACCCAGTACTTC.

The chain combines TRBV5-4 with TRBJ1-2, with 7 bases that match TRBD1. The CDR3 consists of 13 residues. With 4 bases clipped from V and 7 bases from J, the junction kept 7 bases outside the gene matches. Germline CDR1 and CDR2: SGHNT and YYREEE (reference sequence). The chain's CDR3 is CASSIYRGGGYTF. The CDR3 DNA follows: TGTGCCAGCAGCATCTACAGGGGAGGTGGCTACACCTTC.

The CDR3 protein is CSASESHEQFF. The DNA for the CDR3 is TGCAGTGCTAGCGAGTCGCATGAGCAGTTCTTC. The gene calls are TRBV20-1 and TRBJ2-1; D not resolved. This CDR3 is 11 amino acids long. V lost 3 bases and J lost 8, with 8 bases in between. The germline CDR1 and CDR2 sequences are DFQATT and SNEGSKA (reference sequence).

The chain combines TRBV13 with TRBJ2-2; TRBD2 aligns across 8 bases. Per the germline V gene, CDR1 is PRHDT and CDR2 is FYEKMQ (reference sequence). J lost 4 bases, V lost 5 bases, and 9 bases had no gene match. The CDR3 runs 16 residues. The DNA for the CDR3 is TGTGCCAGCAGCCGGAGGACTAGCCGGGGCACCGGGGAGCTGTTTTTT. It yields the protein CASSRRTSRGTGELFF. Based on the CDR3 plus reference TRBV13 and TRBJ2-2, the full variable domain is AAGVIQSPRHLIKEKRETATLKCYPIPRHDTVYWYQQGPGQDPQFLISFYEKMQSDKGSIPDRFSAQQFSDYHSELNMSSLELGDSALYFCASSRRTSRGTGELFFGEGSRLTVL.

The CDR3 protein is CASSLTGTGGINEQFF. DNA of the CDR3: TGTGCCAGCAGCCTAACCGGGACAGGGGGAATAAATGAGCAGTTCTTC. The genes are TRBV9 and TRBJ2-1, with 11 bases matching TRBD1. The length of the CDR3 is 16 residues. CDR1 and CDR2 (germline): SGDLS, YYNGEE. V was clipped by 4 bases and J by 7 bases; unmatched bases: 10.

The chain joins TRBV11-2 to TRBJ2-5; TRBD2 agrees at 9 bases. The CDR3 runs to 18 residues. The junction had 10 bases not matched to a gene; V was cut back by 2 bases and J by 0 bases. Germline V gene sequence: CDR1 SGHAT, CDR2 FQNNGV. In DNA, the CDR3 is TGTGCCAGCAGCTTACGTAGGCGGCTAGCGGGGTACCAAGAGACCCAGTACTTC. Translating it yields CASSLRRRLAGYQETQYF. Based on the CDR3 plus reference TRBV11-2 and TRBJ2-5, the full variable domain is EAGVAQSPRYKIIEKRQSVAFWCNPISGHATLYWYQQILGQGPKLLIQFQNNGVVDDSQLPKDRFSAERLKGVDSTLKIQPAKLEDSAVYLCASSLRRRLAGYQETQYFGPGTRLLVL.

This clone was recorded a few times. V and J are TRBV7-8 and TRBJ2-1; no reliable D call. This CDR3 spans 13 amino acids. Germline CDR1 reads SGHVS; CDR2 reads FQNEAQ. The V and J ends lost 5 bases and 7 bases respectively, with 12 bases between them. The CDR3 sequence is CASSPNLRNEQFF. Here the CDR3 DNA reads TGTGCCAGCAGCCCTAACTTGCGAAATGAGCAGTTCTTC. The complete variable domain, with remaining parts taken from reference TRBV7-8 and TRBJ2-1, reads GAGVSQSPRYKVAKRGQDVALRCDPISGHVSLFWYQQALGQGPEFLTYFQNEAQLDKSGLPSDRFFAERPEGSVSTLKIQRTQQEDSAVYLCASSPNLRNEQFFGPGTRLTVL.

This chain connects TRBV28 to TRBJ1-2, with 9 bases matching TRBD1. J was trimmed by 5 bases and V by 1 base; bases with no gene match: 5. The CDR3 contains 15 residues. Germline V gene data show CDR1 as MDHEN and CDR2 as SYDVKM. The CDR3 DNA sequence: TGTGCCAGCAGTTTATCGGGACAGGGTTTTTATGGCTACACCTTC. Translated, it gives CASSLSGQGFYGYTF.

This sequence joins TRBV5-4 and TRBJ2-2; D is undetermined. V was shortened by 0 bases and J by 1 base, with 7 bases between the two germline ends. Germline-derived CDR1 and CDR2 are SGHNT and YYREEE (reference sequence). The CDR3 spans 15 residues. CDR3 amino acids: CASSLVGRNTGELFF. Here the CDR3 DNA reads TGTGCCAGCAGCTTGGTGGGCAGGAACACCGGGGAGCTGTTTTTT.

V and J are TRBV10-3 and TRBJ2-3; 13 bases fit TRBD2. The CDR3 covers 16 residues. CDR1 and CDR2 (germline): ENHRY, SYGVKD. V lost 4 bases and J lost 4; bases outside the gene matches: 5. The CDR3 protein is CAISAGLAGTADTQYF. CDR3 bases: TGTGCCATCAGTGCGGGACTAGCGGGAACGGCAGATACGCAGTATTTT.

This chain connects TRBV7-8 to TRBJ2-1, with TRBD2 matching 10 bases. V was pared by 5 bases and J by 7 bases, with 2 bases of the junction left unmatched. The CDR3 totals 13 residues. Germline CDR1 is SGHVS and CDR2 is FQNEAQ. The CDR3 spells CASSGTSVNEQFF. The CDR3 nucleotides read TGTGCCAGCAGCGGGACTAGCGTGAATGAGCAGTTCTTC.

The chain is built from TRBV6-5 and TRBJ1-5; unclear D gene. From germline, CDR1 is MNHEY and CDR2 SVGAGI. The V gene lost 8 bases and the J gene lost 4 bases, with 6 bases spanning the gap. This CDR3 comprises 11 residues. CDR3 coding DNA: TGTGCCAGCGGCTGGAATCAGCCCCAGCATTTT. This translates into CASGWNQPQHF.

The chain couples TRBV30 to TRBJ2-2; 7 bases align to TRBD1. The length of the CDR3 is 14 residues. After removal of 6 bases from V and 3 bases from J, the junction contained 7 bases not matched to a gene. Germline CDR1 reads GTSNPN; CDR2 reads SVGIG (reference sequence). The CDR3: CACTKGADTGELFF. The CDR3 bases are TGTGCCTGTACAAAGGGGGCGGACACCGGGGAGCTGTTTTTT. Drawing the rest from reference TRBV30 and TRBJ2-2, the complete variable domain is SQTIHQWPATLVQPVGSPLSLECTVEGTSNPNLYWYRQAAGRGLQLLFYSVGIGQISSEVPQNLSASRPQDRQFILSSKKLLLSDSGFYLCACTKGADTGELFFGEGSRLTVL.

The chain uses TRBV28 and TRBJ2-1; no clear D. This CDR3 has 18 residues. V shed 4 bases and J shed 2 bases, with 21 bases lying between them. CDR1 MDHEN and CDR2 SYDVKM come from the germline V gene. CDR3 bases: TGTGCCAGCAGTTCCCGACGGATACAGACACCGCCCTACAATGAGCAGTTCTTC. Protein: CASSSRRIQTPPYNEQFF.

The chain carries TRBV10-3 and TRBJ1-6, with D perhaps TRBD1 (5 bases). Germline CDR1 reads ENHRY; CDR2 reads SYGVKD. This CDR3 is 15 amino acids long. V lost 2 bases, J lost 5 bases, and 10 bases lay in between. The CDR3 sequence is CAISEGGNNNSPLHF. As DNA, the CDR3 is TGTGCCATCAGTGAGGGGGGGAATAATAATTCACCCCTCCACTTT.

This sequence joins TRBV2 and TRBJ2-1; 7 positions match TRBD1. Trimming removed 6 bases from V and 5 bases from J; junction bases left unmatched: 4. This CDR3 spans 13 amino acids. The germline gives CDR1 SNHLY, CDR2 FYNNEI. CDR3 protein: CASRLGQNNEQFF. The DNA of the CDR3 is TGTGCCAGCAGGCTGGGACAGAACAATGAGCAGTTCTTC.

Only one count was recorded for this clone. J is TRBJ2-3 and V is TRBV4-3; D gene unclear. The CDR3 totals 14 residues. Per germline, CDR1 LGHNA and CDR2 YSLEER. The V and J ends lost 3 bases and 9 bases respectively, with 16 bases between them. The DNA for the CDR3 is TGCGCCAGCAGCCACGACCGACAAGGTATCACGCAGTATTTT. Amino acid sequence: CASSHDRQGITQYF.

This clone occurred a few times. The chain carries TRBV7-9 and TRBJ2-7, with TRBD2 as a possible D gene (5 bases). Per germline, CDR1 SEHNR and CDR2 FQNEAQ (reference sequence). This CDR3 comprises 11 residues. Trimming took 4 bases from V and 6 from J, leaving 7 bases between them. This CDR3 reads CASSSEGEQYF. CDR3 coding DNA: TGTGCCAGCAGCTCCGAGGGCGAGCAGTACTTC.

The V gene is TRBV4-3, the J gene TRBJ1-3; a possible D gene is TRBD1 (5 bases). CDR1 and CDR2 (germline): LGHNA, YSLEER. The length of the CDR3 is 17 residues. Trimming left V 0 bases short and J 4 bases short, with 16 bases between. CDR3 nucleotide sequence: TGCGCCAGCAGCCAAGATAGGTCAGGGTTCGGCGGAAACACCATATATTTT. Its translation is CASSQDRSGFGGNTIYF.

V usage is TRBV7-9 and J usage is TRBJ2-7; 9 positions match TRBD1. The junction had 8 bases not matched to a gene; V was cut back by 4 bases and J by 4 bases. The CDR3 loop spans 15 amino acids. CDR1 is SEHNR and CDR2 is FQNEAQ in the germline V gene (reference sequence). The CDR3 coding sequence is TGTGCCAGCAGCTCCCCGGACAGGGGACAGTACGAGCAGTACTTC. Its translation is CASSSPDRGQYEQYF.

The rearrangement uses TRBV18 and TRBJ2-2; TRBD1 aligns across 11 bases. Germline CDR1 and CDR2: KGHSH and LQKENI. V lost 6 bases to trimming and J lost 6 bases; unmatched junction nucleotides: 6. The CDR3 sequence is 15 residues long. The CDR3 nucleotides are TGTGCCAGCTCGCTGGACAGGGGGCAATCCGGGGAGCTGTTTTTT. Translated, it gives CASSLDRGQSGELFF.

This chain joins TRBV19 and TRBJ1-1; D gene ambiguous. The CDR3 consists of 12 residues. Trimming cost V 7 bases and J 1 base, with 7 bases left between them. Germline V CDR1 and CDR2: LNHDA, SQIVND (reference sequence). The CDR3 DNA sequence: TGTGCCAGTACCCCCCGGAACACTGAAGCTTTCTTT. Encoded protein: CASTPRNTEAFF.

The genes are TRBV27 and TRBJ2-3; 8 positions match TRBD2. The CDR3 contains 17 residues. CDR1 is MNHEY and CDR2 is SMNVEV in the germline V gene (reference sequence). The V gene end was trimmed by 3 bases and the J gene end by 0 bases; junction bases not matched to a gene: 8. The CDR3, as DNA: TGTGCCAGCAGTTTTATACCACTAGCGGAGAGCACAGATACGCAGTATTTT. Its protein is CASSFIPLAESTDTQYF.

The chain couples TRBV7-2 to TRBJ2-5, with no clear D. The ends were cut back, 5 bases at V and 2 bases at J, with 9 bases in the middle. This CDR3 has 13 amino acids. Germline-derived CDR1 and CDR2 are SGHTA and FQGNSA. The CDR3 spells CASSRRSQETQYF. The CDR3 DNA reads as TGTGCCAGCAGCCGGCGGTCTCAAGAGACCCAGTACTTC.

The chain employs TRBV10-3 and TRBJ2-2; 9 bases line up with TRBD2. This CDR3 is 17 amino acids long. The germline V gene has CDR1 ENHRY and CDR2 SYGVKD. V lost 10 bases and J lost 2; bases outside the gene matches: 14. CDR3: CATGLAGRVYNTGELFF. The CDR3 nucleotides are TGTGCCACGGGGCTAGCGGGACGGGTGTACAACACCGGGGAGCTGTTTTTT.

The V call is TRBV13, the J call TRBJ2-5; TRBD2 might be the D (6 bases). The CDR3 spans 16 residues. Germline CDR1 is PRHDT and CDR2 is FYEKMQ (reference sequence). V lost 0 bases to trimming and J lost 8 bases, with 19 bases between them. The CDR3 spells CASSLGGVLSEGTQYF. CDR3 DNA: TGTGCCAGCAGCTTAGGCGGAGTTCTGTCGGAGGGAACCCAGTACTTC.

In this sample, this clone turned up a few times. The rearrangement links TRBV28 to TRBJ1-2; 7 nucleotides match TRBD1. The CDR3 covers 13 residues. Unmatched junction bases numbered 11, after V lost 8 bases and J lost 8 bases. CDR1 is MDHEN, CDR2 SYDVKM, per germline. This CDR3 is CASEGAPRQGYTF. Here the CDR3 DNA reads TGTGCCAGCGAGGGGGCGCCGAGGCAGGGCTACACCTTC.

The rearrangement links TRBV29-1 to TRBJ2-6; D unclear. CDR1 is SQVTM and CDR2 is ANQGSEA in the germline V gene. The CDR3 is 13 amino acids. V lost 6 bases and J 0 bases, leaving 6 bases between the germline ends. CDR3: CSVYGSGANVLTF. CDR3 nucleotide sequence: TGCAGCGTGTACGGCTCTGGGGCCAACGTCCTGACTTTC.

This rearrangement joins TRBV28 to TRBJ1-5, with TRBD1 identical over 11 bases. The CDR3 contains 14 residues. The V gene end was trimmed by 6 bases and the J gene end by 6 bases; junction bases not matched to a gene: 4. Germline V gives CDR1 MDHEN, CDR2 SYDVKM. CDR3 nucleotides: TGTGCCAGCAGCTTGGACAGGGGGCTTCAGCCCCAGCATTTT. It encodes CASSLDRGLQPQHF.